These 3 T cell receptor beta chains came from one sample sequenced in a study of cytomegalovirus exposure and HLA in healthy donors. 13 Jbeta primers and 60 Vbeta primers were used for the PCR. Generated by immunoSEQ multiplex PCR, the TCRdb table keeps only in-frame clones and is missing some. Among over 150,000 clones, roughly 74% were seen once, and the ten largest hold approximately 2.8%. Input material: PBMCs. All receptors derive from a man younger than 30 in good health and CMV-seronegative.

This chain links TRBV7-8 with TRBJ1-1; D is unresolved. The germline gives CDR1 SGHVS, CDR2 FQNEAQ. There are 15 residues in the CDR3. Trimming removed 2 bases at V and 7 bases at J, with 17 bases between. DNA of the CDR3: TGTGCCAGCAGCTTATATCGGGAGCGAAACTATGAAGCTTTCTTT. This gives the protein CASSLYRERNYEAFF.

V and J are TRBV15 and TRBJ2-5, with TRBD1 matching 8 bases. TRBJ2-7 matches the DNA end more closely, so the J call is doubtful. Germline assignment: CDR1 LNHNV and CDR2 YYDKDF (reference sequence). This CDR3 region has 15 residues. Here the CDR3 reads CATSRGGTGDYEQYF. CDR3 DNA: TGTGCCACCAGCAGAGGGGGGACAGGAGACTACGAGCAGTACTTC.

This rearrangement joins TRBV11-1 to TRBJ1-1; D might be TRBD1 (5 bases). V was shortened by 6 bases and J by 0 bases, with 11 bases between the two germline ends. The CDR3 has 14 amino acids. CDR1 SGHAT and CDR2 FQDESV come from the germline V gene (reference sequence). CDR3 amino acids: CASRMGGMNTEAFF. As DNA, the CDR3 is TGTGCCAGCAGGATGGGGGGAATGAACACTGAAGCTTTCTTT.